In this sample, the clone carrying this T cell receptor (beta chain) is medium-sized. TCRdb redid the calling of the 5' RACE reads with MiXCR, one entry per CDR3 protein. This sample has more than 65,000 distinct CDR3 sequences, with 8% found just once. The data were taken from a study of spatial heterogeneity in lung cancer. This sample's time point: sample taken at primary tumor resection. Tumor, nontumor lung or frozen PBMC supplied whole RNA that was sequenced unsorted. Material: PBMCs, obtained at surgery. The clonotype comes from a male donor with early-stage non-small cell lung cancer.

In DNA, the CDR3 is TGCGCCAGCAGCTTCCTGGTTGGAGGGAACTACGAGCAGTACTTC. Translating gives CASSFLVGGNYEQYF. The rearrangement uses TRBV4-1 and TRBJ2-7; D perhaps matches TRBD2 (6 bases). The CDR3 covers 15 residues. The germline V and J ends were trimmed by 5 bases and 3 bases, with 17 bases remaining between them. Germline CDR1 is MGHRA and CDR2 is YSYEKL.